This T cell receptor beta chain was obtained from a study of beta chain features in type 1 diabetes. Whole-study findings and limits: Junctions at VDJ sites from type 1 diabetes patients had fewer insertions and more deletions. Type 1 diabetes patients showed a moderate but significant shortening of TCRB CDR3s in all four CD4+ subsets.

The CDR3 is 15 amino acids. Trimming cost V 6 bases and J 0 bases, with 15 bases left between them. Looked up from germline, CDR1 is MDHEN and CDR2 is SYDVKM. Sequencing targeted expressed TCRB transcripts, as all isolated RNA had been reverse transcribed. Naive, central memory and regulatory T cell samples yielded roughly 3.6 million reads on average. Profiled with immunoSEQ multiplex PCR; TCRdb holds only in-frame clones, not every one. The table lists 350,000 to 450,000 clones, around 12% of them singletons. Averaging about 116 mL, one heparinised blood draw came from each individual donor. Populations isolated by sorting all had purity greater than 95%. This clone has more than one count but fewer than ten. Its antigen remains unknown.

The clonotype comes from a woman younger than 30 with type 1 diabetes. The gene calls are TRBV28 and TRBJ2-7, with a possible D match to TRBD2 (6 bases). The sample was naive CD4+ T cells from blood. CDR3 bases: TGTGCCAGCAGGGCAGGCGGGGTCGCCTCCTACGAGCAGTACTTC. Translation gives CASRAGGVASYEQYF.